The clone carrying this TCR beta chain was counted ten times or more. Its target is unknown. RNA-based 3' RACE libraries used unique molecular identifiers. TCRdb ran MiXCR on the 3' RACE reads and lists one entry per CDR3 protein. Altogether some 51,000 distinct CDR3 sequences are present, about 4.3% being singletons, with the ten largest covering 0.55% to 0.85%. Treatment reported: PENTA 11 planned treatment interruption arm or continuous ART arm. In germline, CDR1 is SNHLY, CDR2 FYNNEI. J gave up 2 bases and V 9 bases, and 6 bases lay outside the gene matches. The CDR3 runs 13 residues. These data come from a study of HIV-infected children after antiretroviral therapy interruption. Study overall: Interruption-arm sampling covered weeks 0, 12, interruption end (24 or 48), and about 3 years post-study. General study results and limits: By the end of treatment interruption, naive CD4+ clonality (Gini) increased.

This sequence originates from a pool of human donors with HIV. Specimen: CD45RA+ CD4+ T cells from PBMCs, pooled from several time points, collected from a donor given antiretroviral therapy, either interrupted or continuous. Documented subset: naive CD4+ CD45RA+ CD45RO- T cells. The V and J genes are TRBV2 and TRBJ1-2, with TRBD1 matching over 7 bases. As DNA, the CDR3 is TGTGCCAGTCACAGGGGACCGAACTATGGCTACACCTTC. Protein product: CASHRGPNYGYTF.